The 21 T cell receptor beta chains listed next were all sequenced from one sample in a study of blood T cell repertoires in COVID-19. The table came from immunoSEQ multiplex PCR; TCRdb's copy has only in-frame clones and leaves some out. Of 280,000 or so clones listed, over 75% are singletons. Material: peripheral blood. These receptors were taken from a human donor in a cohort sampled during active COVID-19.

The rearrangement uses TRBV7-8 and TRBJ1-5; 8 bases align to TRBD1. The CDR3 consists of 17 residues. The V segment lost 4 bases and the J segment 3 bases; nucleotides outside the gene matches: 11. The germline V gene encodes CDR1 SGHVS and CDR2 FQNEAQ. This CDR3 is CASSSQTSGGFNQPQHF. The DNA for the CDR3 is TGTGCCAGCAGCTCTCAAACTTCAGGGGGCTTCAATCAGCCCCAGCATTTT.

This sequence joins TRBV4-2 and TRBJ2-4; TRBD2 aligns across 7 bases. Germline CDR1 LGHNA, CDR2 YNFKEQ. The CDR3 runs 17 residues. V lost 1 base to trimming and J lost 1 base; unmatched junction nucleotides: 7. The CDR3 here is CASSQGFGEGAKNIQYF. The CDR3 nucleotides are TGTGCCAGCAGCCAAGGGTTCGGGGAGGGGGCCAAAAACATTCAGTACTTC.

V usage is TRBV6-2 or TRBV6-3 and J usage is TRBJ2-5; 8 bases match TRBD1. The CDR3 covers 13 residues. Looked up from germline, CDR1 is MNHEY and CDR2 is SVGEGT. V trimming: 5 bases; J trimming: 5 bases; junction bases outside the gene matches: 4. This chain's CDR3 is CASSGQGAETQYF. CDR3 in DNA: TGTGCCAGCAGTGGGCAGGGGGCGGAGACCCAGTACTTC.

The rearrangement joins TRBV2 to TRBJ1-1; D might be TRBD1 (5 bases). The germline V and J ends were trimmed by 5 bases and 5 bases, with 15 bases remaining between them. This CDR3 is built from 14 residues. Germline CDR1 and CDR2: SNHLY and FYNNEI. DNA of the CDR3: TGTGCCAGCAGTAAGGGGTCCCTTGGGACTGAAGCTTTCTTT. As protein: CASSKGSLGTEAFF.

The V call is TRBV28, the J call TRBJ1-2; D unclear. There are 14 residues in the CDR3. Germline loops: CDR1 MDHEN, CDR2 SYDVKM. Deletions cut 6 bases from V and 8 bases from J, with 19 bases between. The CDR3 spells CASREGGLRRGYTF. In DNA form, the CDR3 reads TGTGCCAGCAGGGAGGGAGGGCTGAGGCGCGGCTACACCTTC.

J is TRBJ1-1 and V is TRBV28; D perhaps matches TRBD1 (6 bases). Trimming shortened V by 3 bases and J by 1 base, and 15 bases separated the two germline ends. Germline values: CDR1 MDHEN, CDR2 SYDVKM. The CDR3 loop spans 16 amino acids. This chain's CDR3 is CASSFTVGAGNTEAFF. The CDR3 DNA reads TGTGCCAGCAGTTTCACCGTGGGGGCCGGGAACACTGAAGCTTTCTTT.

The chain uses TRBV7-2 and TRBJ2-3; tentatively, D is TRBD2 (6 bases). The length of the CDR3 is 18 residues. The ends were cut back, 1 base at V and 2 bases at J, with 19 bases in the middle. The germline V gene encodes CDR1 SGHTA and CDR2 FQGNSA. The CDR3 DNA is TGTGCCAGCAGCTTAGTCCCTCAACTAGCAGCGTACACAGATACGCAGTATTTT. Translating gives CASSLVPQLAAYTDTQYF.

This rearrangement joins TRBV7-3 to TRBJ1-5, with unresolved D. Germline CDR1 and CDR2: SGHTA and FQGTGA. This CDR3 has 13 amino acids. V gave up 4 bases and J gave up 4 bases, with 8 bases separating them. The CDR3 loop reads CASSSGLNQPQHF. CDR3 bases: TGTGCCAGCAGCTCGGGGTTGAATCAGCCCCAGCATTTT.

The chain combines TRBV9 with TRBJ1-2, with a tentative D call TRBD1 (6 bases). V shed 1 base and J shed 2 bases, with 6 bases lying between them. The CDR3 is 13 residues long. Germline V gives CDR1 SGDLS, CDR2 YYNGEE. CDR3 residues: CASSVQGNYGYTF. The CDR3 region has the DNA TGTGCCAGCAGCGTACAGGGGAACTATGGCTACACCTTC.

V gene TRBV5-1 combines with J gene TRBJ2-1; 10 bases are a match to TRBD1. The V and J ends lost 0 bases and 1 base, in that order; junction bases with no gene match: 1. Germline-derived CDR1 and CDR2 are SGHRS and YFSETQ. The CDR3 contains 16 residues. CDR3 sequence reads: CASSLEGQGSYNEQFF. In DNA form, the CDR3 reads TGCGCCAGCAGCTTGGAGGGACAGGGGTCCTACAATGAGCAGTTCTTC.

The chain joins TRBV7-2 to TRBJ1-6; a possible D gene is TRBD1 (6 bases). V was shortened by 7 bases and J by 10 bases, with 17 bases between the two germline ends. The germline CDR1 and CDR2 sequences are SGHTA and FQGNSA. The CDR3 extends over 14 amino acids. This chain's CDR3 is CASNLQGAVSPLHF. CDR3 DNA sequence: TGTGCCAGCAACCTACAGGGTGCGGTGTCACCCCTCCACTTT. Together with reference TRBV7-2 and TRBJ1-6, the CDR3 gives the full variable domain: GAGVSQSPSNKVTEKGKDVELRCDPISGHTALYWYRQSLGQGLEFLIYFQGNSAPDKSGLPSDRFSAERTGGSVSTLTIQRTQQEDSAVYLCASNLQGAVSPLHFGNGTRLTVT.

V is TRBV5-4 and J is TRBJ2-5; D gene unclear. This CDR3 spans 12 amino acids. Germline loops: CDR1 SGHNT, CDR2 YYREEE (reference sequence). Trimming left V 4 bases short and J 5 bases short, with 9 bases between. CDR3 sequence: CASSPSAETQYF. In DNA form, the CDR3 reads TGTGCCAGCAGCCCTAGTGCGGAGACCCAGTACTTC. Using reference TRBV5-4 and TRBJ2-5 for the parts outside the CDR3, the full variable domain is ETGVTQSPTHLIKTRGQQVTLRCSSQSGHNTVSWYQQALGQGPQFIFQYYREEENGRGNFPPRFSGLQFPNYSSELNVNALELDDSALYLCASSPSAETQYFGPGTRLLVL.

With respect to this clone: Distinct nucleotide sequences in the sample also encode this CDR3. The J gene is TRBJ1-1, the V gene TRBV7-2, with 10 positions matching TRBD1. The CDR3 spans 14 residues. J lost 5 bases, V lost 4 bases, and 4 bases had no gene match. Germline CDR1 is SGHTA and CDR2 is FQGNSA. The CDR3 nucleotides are TGTGCCAGCAGCTGGGACAGGGGAGGGACTGAAGCTTTCTTT. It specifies CASSWDRGGTEAFF.

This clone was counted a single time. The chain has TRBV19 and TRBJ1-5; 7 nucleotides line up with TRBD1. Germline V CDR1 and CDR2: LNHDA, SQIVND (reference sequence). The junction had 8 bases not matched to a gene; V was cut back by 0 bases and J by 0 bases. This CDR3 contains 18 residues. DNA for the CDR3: TGTGCCAGTAGTATAGAAGGGACAGCCGCATATAGCAATCAGCCCCAGCATTTT. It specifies CASSIEGTAAYSNQPQHF.

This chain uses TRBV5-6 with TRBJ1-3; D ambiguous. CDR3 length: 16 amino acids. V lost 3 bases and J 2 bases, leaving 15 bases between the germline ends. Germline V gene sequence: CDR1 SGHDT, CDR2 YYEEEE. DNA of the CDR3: TGTGCCAGCAGCTCGCCCCTTGAGACTGCTGGAAACACCATATATTTT. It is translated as CASSSPLETAGNTIYF.

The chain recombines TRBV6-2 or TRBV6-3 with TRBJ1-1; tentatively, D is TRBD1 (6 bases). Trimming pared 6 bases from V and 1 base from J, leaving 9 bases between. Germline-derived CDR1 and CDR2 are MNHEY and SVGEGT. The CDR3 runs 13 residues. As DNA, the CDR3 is TGTGCCAGCAGCCGGGGACAGAACACTGAAGCTTTCTTT. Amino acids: CASSRGQNTEAFF.

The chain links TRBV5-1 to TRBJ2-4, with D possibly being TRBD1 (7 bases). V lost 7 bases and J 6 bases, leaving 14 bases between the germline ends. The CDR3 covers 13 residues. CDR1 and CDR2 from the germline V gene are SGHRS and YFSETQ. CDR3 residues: CASRTGEANIQYF. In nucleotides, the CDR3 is TGCGCCAGCCGCACAGGGGAGGCAAACATTCAGTACTTC.

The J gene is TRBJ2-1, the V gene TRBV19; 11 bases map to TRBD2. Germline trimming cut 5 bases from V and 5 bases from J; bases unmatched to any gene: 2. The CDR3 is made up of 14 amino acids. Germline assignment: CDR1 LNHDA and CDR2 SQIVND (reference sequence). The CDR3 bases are TGTGCCAGTAGTCAGACTAGCGGGAACAATGAGCAGTTCTTC. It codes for CASSQTSGNNEQFF. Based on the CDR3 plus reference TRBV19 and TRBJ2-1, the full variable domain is DGGITQSPKYLFRKEGQNVTLSCEQNLNHDAMYWYRQDPGQGLRLIYYSQIVNDFQKGDIAEGYSVSREKKESFPLTVTSAQKNPTAFYLCASSQTSGNNEQFFGPGTRLTVL.

The CDR3 sequence is CASSVGLAVLNEQFF. The DNA for the CDR3 is TGTGCCAGCAGCGTGGGACTAGCGGTTCTTAATGAGCAGTTCTTC. V usage is TRBV9 and J usage is TRBJ2-1; 11 bases are a match to TRBD2. The junction had 5 bases not matched to a gene; V was cut back by 2 bases and J by 7 bases. CDR3 length equals 15 residues. Germline CDR1 SGDLS, CDR2 YYNGEE.

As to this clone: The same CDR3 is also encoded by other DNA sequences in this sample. In DNA, the CDR3 is TGCAGTGCTCAGGGCAGTTATGGCTACACCTTC. Its translation is CSAQGSYGYTF. The rearrangement joins TRBV20-1 to TRBJ1-2; tentative D call: TRBD1 (5 bases). The length of the CDR3 is 11 residues. CDR1 is DFQATT, CDR2 SNEGSKA, per germline (reference sequence). Trimming pared 5 bases from V and 5 bases from J, leaving 9 bases between.

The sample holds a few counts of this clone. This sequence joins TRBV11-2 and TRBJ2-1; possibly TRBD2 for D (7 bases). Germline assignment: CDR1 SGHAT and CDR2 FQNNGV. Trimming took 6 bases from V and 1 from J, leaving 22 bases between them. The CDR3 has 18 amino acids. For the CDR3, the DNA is TGTGCCAGCAGTGAAGTAGGGCGGCGGGGGCCTTCCTACAATGAGCAGTTCTTC. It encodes CASSEVGRRGPSYNEQFF.